These T cell receptor beta chains were read from a single sample in a study of OX40 agonist ivuxolimab in advanced cancers. Profiled with immunoSEQ multiplex PCR; TCRdb holds only in-frame clones, not every one. This sample has more than 45,000 clones, with 83% found just once. Sequenced material: CD4+ or CD8+ T cells sorted from blood, taken in a trial of the OX40 agonist ivuxolimab. The receptors were gathered from an adult with an advanced solid tumor such as melanoma, head and neck, liver or kidney cancer. The CDR3 runs from the conserved cysteine through the conserved F or W. Size is stated for part of the rows, as once, few or many counts, or as a class when the clone is expanded.

clone size	J gene	V gene	CDR3 protein
-	TRBJ2-1	TRBV7-9	CASSFVRGGYNEQFF
-	TRBJ1-2	TRBV10-3	CAISDPPNHSGYTF
-	TRBJ2-1	TRBV11-2	CASSLVGTSGGLYNEQFF
few	TRBJ1-4	TRBV4-3	CASSQSAGGEKLFF
once	TRBJ2-3	TRBV5-4	CASNPGGRSDTQYF
-	TRBJ1-2	TRBV7-9	CASSLEVFYGYTF
-	TRBJ1-4	TRBV5-6	CASSFERNEKLFF
-	TRBJ2-7	TRBV10-1	CASRDSGYEQYF
-	TRBJ2-7	TRBV5-1	CASSLTSIRQYF
-	TRBJ2-2	TRBV5-1	CASSPVANTGELFF
-	TRBJ1-6	TRBV5-6	CASSWGTGGNSPLHF
-	TRBJ2-3	TRBV11-1	CASSAQGFGTQYF
-	TRBJ1-3	TRBV6-6	CASSYQGSSGNTIYF
-	TRBJ2-5	TRBV10-3	CAIGASGVQETQYF
-	TRBJ2-3	TRBV9	CASSVVVGGRDTQYF
few	TRBJ2-5	TRBV11-1	CASSLLWADGTQYF
-	TRBJ2-3	TRBV19	CASSNFKQGTDTQYF
-	TRBJ1-1	TRBV6-1	CASRRPTGEAFF
-	TRBJ2-3	TRBV5-6	CASSWVQRGRDTQYF
-	TRBJ2-7	TRBV19	CATEPGQGYEQYF
-	TRBJ2-5	TRBV7-7	CASSLAGTSGQETQYF
once	TRBJ2-7	TRBV4-2	CASSQDTREISGFEEQYF
-	TRBJ2-1	TRBV4-2	CASLRFAGDIREEQFF
few	TRBJ1-1	TRBV19	CASIGGAGRTEAFF
-	TRBJ2-3	TRBV7-2	CASSFLVAGGTDTQYF